What follows are 10 T cell receptor beta chains derived from one specimen sequenced in a study of vaccination and CD4 T cells after COVID-19. Scientists ran DNA taken from cultured CD4+ T cells through the Oncomine TCR Beta short-read assay for sequencing. In TCRdb, the PCR reads were re-called with MiXCR into one record per CDR3 protein. The sample holds 20,000 to 25,000 distinct CDR3 sequences, roughly two fifths seen once. This sample's treatment: approximately 11-day PBMC culture with coronavirus spike peptide pools or control peptides (ViraFEST assay). These receptors have no identified antigens. The source material was CD4+ T cells from blood, cultured in vitro. These receptors were obtained from a human donor who had recovered from COVID-19.

This clonotype was seen only a few times. This chain links TRBV2 with TRBJ1-2; D is uncertain. The germline V gene encodes CDR1 SNHLY and CDR2 FYNNEI. The CDR3 is made up of 11 amino acids. Trimming pared 7 bases from V and 8 bases from J, leaving 11 bases between. This CDR3 reads CASTVWWGYTF. In nucleotides, the CDR3 is TGTGCCAGCACCGTGTGGTGGGGCTACACCTTC.

Only one count was recorded for this clonotype. The chain couples TRBV18 to TRBJ2-5, with unresolved D. Trimming removed 0 bases at V and 2 bases at J, with 10 bases between. The CDR3 is 15 amino acids. CDR1 KGHSH and CDR2 LQKENI come from the germline V gene. The CDR3 nucleotides are TGTGCCAGCTCACCACCGGGTTTTCGGCAAGAGACCCAGTACTTC. Amino acids: CASSPPGFRQETQYF.

Only a few counts were recorded for this clonotype. The J gene is TRBJ1-1, the V gene TRBV27; D not certain. Germline V gene sequence: CDR1 MNHEY, CDR2 SMNVEV (reference sequence). Trimming pared 5 bases from V and 3 bases from J, leaving 13 bases between. This CDR3 spans 14 amino acids. CDR3 protein: CASSPWTEHTEAFF. The DNA for the CDR3 is TGTGCCAGCAGTCCTTGGACCGAACACACTGAAGCTTTCTTT.

This clonotype has just a few counts. V gene TRBV20-1 combines with J gene TRBJ1-2, with D possibly TRBD1 on 5 matching bases. The CDR3 totals 13 residues. V shed 7 bases and J shed 5 bases, with 17 bases lying between them. The germline V gene encodes CDR1 DFQATT and CDR2 SNEGSKA (reference sequence). The chain's CDR3 is CSEGPQAIYGYTF. CDR3 coding DNA: TGCAGTGAGGGGCCACAGGCTATTTATGGCTACACCTTC.

This clonotype is labeled medium-sized. The rearrangement joins TRBV20-1 to TRBJ2-1; 11 bases map to TRBD2. The CDR3 sequence is 14 residues long. The germline gives CDR1 DFQATT, CDR2 SNEGSKA (reference sequence). Trimming cost V 1 base and J 7 bases; bases outside gene matches: 3. The DNA of the CDR3 is TGCAGTGCTAGAGGCGCTAGCGGGAGGAATGAGCAGTTCTTC. This codes for CSARGASGRNEQFF.

This clonotype came up a few times. The chain carries TRBV19 and TRBJ2-1; 7 bases fit TRBD1. Germline CDR1 is LNHDA and CDR2 is SQIVND (reference sequence). The CDR3 consists of 16 residues. V lost 3 bases, J lost 5 bases, and 10 bases stayed unmatched. The CDR3 here is CASSIVAGGTNNEQFF. The DNA of the CDR3 is TGTGCCAGTAGTATCGTGGCAGGGGGAACAAACAATGAGCAGTTCTTC.

This clonotype ranks as large (0.1 to 1%). The rearrangement joins TRBV28 to TRBJ1-5; no clear D gene. The CDR3 sequence is 16 residues long. The germline gives CDR1 MDHEN, CDR2 SYDVKM. V was trimmed by 7 bases and J by 1 base, leaving 17 bases between them. CDR3 nucleotide sequence: TGTGCCAGCATCAATACTTTGGGCAGCAGCAATCAGCCCCAGCATTTT. Its translation is CASINTLGSSNQPQHF.

This chain links TRBV19 with TRBJ2-7; 12 bases line up with TRBD2. The J segment lost 7 bases and the V segment lost 5 bases, leaving 9 bases of the junction unmatched. CDR3 length equals 15 residues. Germline V gene lookup returns CDR1 LNHDA and CDR2 SQIVND (reference sequence). CDR3 sequence: CASSARTSGAGEQYF. CDR3 coding DNA: TGTGCCAGTAGTGCCCGGACTAGCGGGGCTGGAGAGCAGTACTTC.

The rearrangement uses TRBV6-1 and TRBJ1-5; TRBD1 is a possible D gene (5 bases). Trimming took off 0 bases at V and 7 bases at J, with 13 bases between the two ends. Looked up from germline, CDR1 is MNHNS and CDR2 is SASEGT. The CDR3 sequence is 15 residues long. The CDR3 loop reads CASSEALRQGQPQHF. In nucleotides, the CDR3 is TGTGCCAGCAGTGAAGCGCTCCGGCAGGGCCAGCCCCAGCATTTT.

The rearrangement uses TRBV7-9 and TRBJ2-3, with D maybe TRBD2 (6 bases). This CDR3 has 14 residues. Germline CDR1 reads SEHNR; CDR2 reads FQNEAQ (reference sequence). Trimming pared 7 bases from V and 2 bases from J, leaving 13 bases between. In nucleotides, the CDR3 is TGTGCCAGCAATCCGGCGGGGCTCACAGATACGCAGTATTTT. Amino acids: CASNPAGLTDTQYF.